This T cell receptor beta chain derives from a study of T cells in Graves' hyperthyroidism and ophthalmopathy. Overall study: Before any treatment, at initial diagnosis, peripheral blood was collected.

Exclusions: uncontrolled infection, other autoimmune disease, pregnancy, lactation. Amplification targeted TCR beta CDR3 regions from RNA transcripts. The HTBI primer set was used in a first-round RT-PCR of the TCR CDR3. MiXCR, run by TCRdb on the multiplex PCR reads, gives a single entry per CDR3 protein. The sample records roughly 500,000 distinct CDR3 sequences, 20% to 25% being singletons. The CDR3 extends over 15 amino acids. V gave up 8 bases and J gave up 3 bases; unmatched junction bases: 9. Germline V gene sequence: CDR1 SNHLY, CDR2 FYNNEI. Study-level findings and limits: Before onset, ophthalmopathy was predicted by the model a median approximately 6.7 months earlier.

This clonotype was recorded many times. The antigen remains undetermined. This chain links TRBV2 with TRBJ2-5; 10 bases match TRBD1. The source of this sequence is an older woman with Graves' ophthalmopathy. Source material: blood. The CDR3 loop reads CASSRDRGREETQYF. DNA of the CDR3: TGTGCCAGCTCGCGGGACAGGGGAAGAGAAGAGACCCAGTACTTC.